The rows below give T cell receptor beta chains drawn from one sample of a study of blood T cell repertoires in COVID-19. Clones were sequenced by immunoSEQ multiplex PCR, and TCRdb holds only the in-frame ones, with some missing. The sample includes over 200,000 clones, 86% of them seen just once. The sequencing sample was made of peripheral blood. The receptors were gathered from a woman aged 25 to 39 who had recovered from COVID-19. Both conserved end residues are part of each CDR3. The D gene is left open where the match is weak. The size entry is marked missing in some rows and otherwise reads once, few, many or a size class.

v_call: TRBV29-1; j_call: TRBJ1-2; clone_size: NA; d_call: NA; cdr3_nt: TGCAGCGTTGACAGGGGAAACTATGGCTACACCTTC; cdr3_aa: CSVDRGNYGYTF
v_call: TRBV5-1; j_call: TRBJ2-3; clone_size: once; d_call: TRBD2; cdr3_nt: TGCGCCAGCAGCTTGTCGCCCCCGGGACTAGCGGGGTATTTAGCTAGCACAGATACGCAGTATTTT; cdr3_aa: CASSLSPPGLAGYLASTDTQYF
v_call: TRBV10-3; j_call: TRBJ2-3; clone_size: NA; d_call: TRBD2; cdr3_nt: TGTGCCACCGCTAAGACTAGCGGGGGGGATACGCAGTATTTT; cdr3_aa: CATAKTSGGDTQYF
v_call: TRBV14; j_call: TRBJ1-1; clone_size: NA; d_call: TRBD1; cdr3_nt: TGTGCCAGCAGCCAGAGGACAGGCTTGAACACTGAAGCTTTCTTT; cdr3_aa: CASSQRTGLNTEAFF
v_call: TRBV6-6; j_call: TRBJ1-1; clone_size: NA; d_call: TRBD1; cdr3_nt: TGTGCCAGCATTGCACAGGGGTTATACACTGAAGCTTTCTTT; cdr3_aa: CASIAQGLYTEAFF
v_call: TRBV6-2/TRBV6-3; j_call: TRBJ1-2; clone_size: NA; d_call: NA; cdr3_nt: TGTGCCAGCAGTTACGGCCTCTACTATGGCTACACCTTC; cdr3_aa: CASSYGLYYGYTF
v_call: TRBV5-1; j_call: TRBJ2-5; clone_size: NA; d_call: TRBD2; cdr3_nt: TGCGCCAGCAGCCCGGGACTAGGGGTGGAGACCCAGTACTTC; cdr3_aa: CASSPGLGVETQYF
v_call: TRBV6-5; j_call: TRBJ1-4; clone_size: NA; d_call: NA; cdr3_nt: TGTGCCAGCAGTTACGCAGGGGCCCCTGAAAAACTGTTTTTT; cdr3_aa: CASSYAGAPEKLFF
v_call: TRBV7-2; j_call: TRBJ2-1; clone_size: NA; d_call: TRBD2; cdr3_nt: TGTGCCAGCAGCATCCATTCTAGCGGGGGTGAGCAGTTCTTC; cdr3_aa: CASSIHSSGGEQFF
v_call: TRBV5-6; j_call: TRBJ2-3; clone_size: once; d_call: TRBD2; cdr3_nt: TGTGCCAGCAGCCTGGGTTTACTAGCGGGGGTAGTGGATACGCAGTATTTT; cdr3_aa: CASSLGLLAGVVDTQYF
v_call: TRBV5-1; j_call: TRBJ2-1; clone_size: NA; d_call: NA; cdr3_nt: TGCGCCAGCAGTTGGGAGTCTACCTCCAATGAGCAGTTCTTC; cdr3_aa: CASSWESTSNEQFF
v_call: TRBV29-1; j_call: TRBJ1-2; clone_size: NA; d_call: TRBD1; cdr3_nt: TGCAGCGTTGAGGGGACAGGGGGAAGCTATGGCTACACCTTC; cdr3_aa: CSVEGTGGSYGYTF
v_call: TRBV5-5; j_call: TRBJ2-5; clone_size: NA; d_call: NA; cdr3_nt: TGTGCCAGCACTGGGGCGGGGCAAGAGACCCAGTACTTC; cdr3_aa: CASTGAGQETQYF
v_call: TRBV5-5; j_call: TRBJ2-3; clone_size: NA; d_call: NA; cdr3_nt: TGTGCCAGCAGCTTGTCTCACAACTTTCCAGGAGATACGCAGTATTTT; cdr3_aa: CASSLSHNFPGDTQYF
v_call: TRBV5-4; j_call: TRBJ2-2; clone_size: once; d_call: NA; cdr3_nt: TGTGCCAGCAGCCGAGACGGGAATACGGGGGAGCTGTTTTTT; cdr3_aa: CASSRDGNTGELFF
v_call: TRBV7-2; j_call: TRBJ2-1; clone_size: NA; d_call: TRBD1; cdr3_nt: TGTGCCAGCAGCTCCGTGGACAGGGGTCTTAATGAGCAGTTCTTC; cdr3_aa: CASSSVDRGLNEQFF
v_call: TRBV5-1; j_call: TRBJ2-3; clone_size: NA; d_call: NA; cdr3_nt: TGCGCCAGCAGCAACAGGGCATGGAGCACAGATACGCAGTATTTT; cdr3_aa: CASSNRAWSTDTQYF
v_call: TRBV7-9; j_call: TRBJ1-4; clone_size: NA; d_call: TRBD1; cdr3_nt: TGTGCCAGCAGCTCTAGACAGGGGGAAGGTGAAAAACTGTTTTTT; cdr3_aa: CASSSRQGEGEKLFF
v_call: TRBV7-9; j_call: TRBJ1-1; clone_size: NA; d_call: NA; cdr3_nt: TGTGCCAGCAGCTTGGAGCAGGGATTGAACACTGAAGCTTTCTTT; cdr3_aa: CASSLEQGLNTEAFF
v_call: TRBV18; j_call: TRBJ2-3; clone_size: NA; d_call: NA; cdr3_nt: TGTGCCAGCTCACCCCTCCCGGATACGCAGTATTTT; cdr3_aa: CASSPLPDTQYF
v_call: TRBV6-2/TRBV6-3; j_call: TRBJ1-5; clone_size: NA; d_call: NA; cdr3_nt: TGTGCCAGCAGTTACCACAGGGTAGTGTATCAGCCCCAGCATTTT; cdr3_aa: CASSYHRVVYQPQHF
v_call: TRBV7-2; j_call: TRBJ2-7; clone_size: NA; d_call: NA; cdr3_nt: TGTGCCAGCAGCTTCGCCCAGGGTTACGAGCAGTACTTC; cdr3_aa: CASSFAQGYEQYF
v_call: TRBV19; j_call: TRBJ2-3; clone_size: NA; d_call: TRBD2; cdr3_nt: TGTGCCAGTAGTATCCAGGCGGGGGGCCCCACAGATACGCAGTATTTT; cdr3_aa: CASSIQAGGPTDTQYF
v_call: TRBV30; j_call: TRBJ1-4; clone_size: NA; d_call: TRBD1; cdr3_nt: TGTGCCTGGAGTCCCGGGACAGGGAGTCAAAAACTGTTTTTT; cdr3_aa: CAWSPGTGSQKLFF
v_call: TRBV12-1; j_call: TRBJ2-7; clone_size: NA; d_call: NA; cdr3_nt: TGTGCCAGCCCCCCCCAGCGGACAGCGACCTCCTACGAGCAGTACTTC; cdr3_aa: CASPPQRTATSYEQYF
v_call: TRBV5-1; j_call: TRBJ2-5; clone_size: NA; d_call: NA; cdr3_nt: TGCGCCAGCAGCTTGTTTGGAGCTACAGGGCTCCAAGAGACCCAGTACTTC; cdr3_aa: CASSLFGATGLQETQYF
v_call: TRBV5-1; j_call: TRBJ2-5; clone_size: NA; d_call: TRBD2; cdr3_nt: TGCGCCAGCAGCTTGAGTCTAGCGGGGGATAAAGAGACCCAGTACTTC; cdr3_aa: CASSLSLAGDKETQYF
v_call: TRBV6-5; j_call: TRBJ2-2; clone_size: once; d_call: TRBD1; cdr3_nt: TGTGCCAGCCGACAGGGAAGAAACACCGGGGAGCTGTTTTTT; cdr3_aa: CASRQGRNTGELFF
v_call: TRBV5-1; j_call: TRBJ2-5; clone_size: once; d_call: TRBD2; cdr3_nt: TGCGCCAGCAGCTTGTCAATTAGCGGGTACCAAGAGACCCAGTACTTC; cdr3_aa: CASSLSISGYQETQYF
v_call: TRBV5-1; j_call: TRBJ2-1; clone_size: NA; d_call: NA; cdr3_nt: TGCGCCAGCAGCTTGGAGTCGGGGGTCAATGAGCAGTTCTTC; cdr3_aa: CASSLESGVNEQFF
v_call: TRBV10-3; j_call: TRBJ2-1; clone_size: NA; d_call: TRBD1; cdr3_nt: TGTGCCATCAGTGAGAGGGACAGGGACAATGAGCAGTTCTTC; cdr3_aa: CAISERDRDNEQFF
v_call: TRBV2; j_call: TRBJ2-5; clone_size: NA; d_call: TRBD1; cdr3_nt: TGTGCCAGTACCGAAACAGGGGGCATGGGGGAGACCCAGTACTTC; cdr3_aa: CASTETGGMGETQYF
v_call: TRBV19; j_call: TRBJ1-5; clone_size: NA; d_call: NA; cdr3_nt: TGTGCCAGTAGTATCGATCCAGTGAGCAATCAGCCCCAGCATTTT; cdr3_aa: CASSIDPVSNQPQHF
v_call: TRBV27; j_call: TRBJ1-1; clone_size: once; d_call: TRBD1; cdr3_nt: TGTGCCAGCAGATCACAGGGGGTAAGAACTGAAGCTTTCTTT; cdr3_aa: CASRSQGVRTEAFF
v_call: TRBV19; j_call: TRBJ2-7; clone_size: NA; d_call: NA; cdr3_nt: TGTGCCAGTAGACCAGGACAGACCTACGAGCAGTACTTC; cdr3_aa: CASRPGQTYEQYF
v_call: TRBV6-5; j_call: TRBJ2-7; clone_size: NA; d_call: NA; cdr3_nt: TGTGCCAGTTCGACTGCCGACGGTCTTGGCTACGAGCAGTACTTC; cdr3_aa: CASSTADGLGYEQYF
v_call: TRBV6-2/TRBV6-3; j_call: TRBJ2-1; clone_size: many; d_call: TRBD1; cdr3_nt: TGTGCCAGCAGTTACTTTCCAGGGGGCAAGAATGAGCAGTTCTTC; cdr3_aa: CASSYFPGGKNEQFF
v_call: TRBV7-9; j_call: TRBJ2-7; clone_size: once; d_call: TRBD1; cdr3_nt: TGTGCCAGCAGCCCGGGACAGGTCATTAACGAGCAGTACTTC; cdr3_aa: CASSPGQVINEQYF
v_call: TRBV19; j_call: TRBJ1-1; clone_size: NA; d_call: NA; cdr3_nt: TGTGCCAGTAGTACCCGACAGAACACTGAAGCTTTCTTT; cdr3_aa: CASSTRQNTEAFF
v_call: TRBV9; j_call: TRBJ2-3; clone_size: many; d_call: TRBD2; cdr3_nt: TGTGCCAGCAGCGTAGTGGACAGCGGGGGGGCCGCGCAGTATTTT; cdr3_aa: CASSVVDSGGAAQYF
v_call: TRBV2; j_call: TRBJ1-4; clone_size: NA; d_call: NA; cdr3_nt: TGTGCCAGCAGTGAATTGTATCATGAAAAACTGTTTTTT; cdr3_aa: CASSELYHEKLFF